This T cell receptor (beta chain) was identified in a study of OX40 agonist ivuxolimab in advanced cancers. Study-level points and caveats: Some of the nonresponding patients also showed low levels of normalized T-cell clonal expansion.

Only in-frame clones appear in the TCRdb table, and some are missing; sequencing was by immunoSEQ multiplex PCR. The repertoire holds around 53,000 clones, with roughly 85% as singletons. Germline CDR1 and CDR2: MGHRA and YSYEKL. With 1 base removed from V and 5 bases from J, the gap between germline ends came to 4 bases. This CDR3 has 12 residues. This clone was counted once. What it recognizes is unknown. The sequence derives from an adult with an advanced solid tumor such as melanoma, head and neck, liver or kidney cancer. This rearrangement joins TRBV4-1 to TRBJ2-3; unclear D gene. The sample consisted of CD4+ or CD8+ T cells sorted from blood, taken in a trial of the OX40 agonist ivuxolimab. For the CDR3, the DNA is TGCGCCAGCAGCCAAGTAGGAGATACGCAGTATTTT. This sequence encodes CASSQVGDTQYF.